The 27 T cell receptor beta chains given below trace back to one sample, sequenced in a study of breast tumors, draining lymph nodes, adjacent tissues. TCRdb re-called the multiplex PCR reads with MiXCR, one entry per CDR3 protein. The sample holds some 230,000 distinct CDR3 sequences, less than 35% seen once. Axillary draining lymph nodes of breast cancer patients supplied the node samples. The sample was axillary lymph node tissue. The receptors shown here come from a female donor with breast cancer. Some clones in this sample may be carry-over from other donors' samples.

In this sample, this clonotype turned up once. This chain joins TRBV29-1 and TRBJ2-1, with TRBD2 matching over 9 bases. CDR3 length: 14 amino acids. Germline V lookup: CDR1 SQVTM, CDR2 ANQGSEA. Trimming took 1 base from V and 5 from J; bases not matched to a gene: 3. The CDR3 DNA reads TGCAGCGTTGAAGGCCTAGCGGGAAACAATGAGCAGTTCTTC. The encoded protein is CSVEGLAGNNEQFF.

In this sample, this clonotype turned up once. The chain is built from TRBV12-3 or TRBV12-4 and TRBJ2-1, with 8 bases aligning to TRBD2. Trimming cost V 8 bases and J 6 bases; bases outside gene matches: 6. The CDR3 is 13 amino acids. The CDR3 sequence: CASGIAGSNEQFF. Here the CDR3 DNA reads TGTGCCAGCGGAATAGCGGGGTCCAATGAGCAGTTCTTC.

This clonotype was observed many times. Germline and junction disagree at one end, which may indicate a read error. The chain recombines TRBV13 with TRBJ2-3, with TRBD1 as a possible D gene (6 bases). CDR1 is PRHDT, CDR2 FYEKMQ, per germline (reference sequence). The CDR3 runs 16 residues. CDR3 DNA: TGTGCCAGCAGCCTAGGGACGGGACATACCTCAGATACGCAGTATTTT. This codes for CASSLGTGHTSDTQYF.

The J gene is TRBJ1-1, the V gene TRBV29-1; 7 bases agree with TRBD1. The CDR3 consists of 11 residues. Germline-derived CDR1 and CDR2 are SQVTM and ANQGSEA. J was trimmed by 5 bases and V by 4 bases; bases with no gene match: 1. This chain's CDR3 is CSVVRGTEAFF. The CDR3 bases are TGCAGCGTTGTCAGGGGGACTGAAGCTTTCTTT.

At least ten counts were recorded for this clonotype. The rearrangement links TRBV18 to TRBJ2-5; a possible D gene is TRBD2 (6 bases). Per germline, CDR1 KGHSH and CDR2 LQKENI. The ends were cut back, 2 bases at V and 4 bases at J, with 11 bases in the middle. The CDR3 covers 14 residues. As DNA, the CDR3 is TGTGCCAGCTCACCATTCCTGGGAGGAGAGACCCAGTACTTC. Protein product: CASSPFLGGETQYF.

This clonotype was observed at least ten times. The genes are TRBV5-8 and TRBJ2-2; tentative D call: TRBD1 (6 bases). Germline V lookup: CDR1 SGHTS, CDR2 YDEGEE. V shed 4 bases and J shed 1 base, with 14 bases lying between them. The CDR3 totals 16 residues. The CDR3 spells CASSMGPGQNTGELFF. CDR3 nucleotide sequence: TGTGCCAGCAGCATGGGACCGGGACAGAACACCGGGGAGCTGTTTTTT. Drawing the rest from reference TRBV5-8 and TRBJ2-2, the complete variable domain is EAGVTQSPTHLIKTRGQQATLRCSPISGHTSVYWYQQALGLGLQFLLWYDEGEERNRGNFPPRFSGRQFPNYSSELNVNALELEDSALYLCASSMGPGQNTGELFFGEGSRLTVL.

Comments on this clonotype: The junction does not match germline at one end; this may be a read error. This sequence joins TRBV6-1 and TRBJ2-3; 8 bases map to TRBD2. The germline V gene has CDR1 MNHNS and CDR2 SASEGT. The CDR3 loop spans 14 amino acids. CDR3 DNA: TGTGCCAGCAGTCAAGCGGGGGCACTAGATACGCAGTATTTT. It translates to CASSQAGALDTQYF.

This clonotype was observed at least ten times. V gene TRBV7-8 combines with J gene TRBJ1-2; 8 bases map to TRBD1. This CDR3 region has 15 residues. V dropped 3 bases and J dropped 3; count of bases not matched to a gene: 6. Germline V lookup: CDR1 SGHVS, CDR2 FQNEAQ. In DNA form, the CDR3 reads TGTGCCAGCAGCTTCCGATTGACAGGGGACTATGGCTACACCTTC. Translated, it gives CASSFRLTGDYGYTF.

A word on this clonotype: A much larger clone is a single base away; this may be a read error. The chain carries TRBV2 and TRBJ2-1; D call uncertain. The V end was cut by 6 bases, the J end by 3 bases, with 12 bases between. CDR1 is SNHLY and CDR2 is FYNNEI in the germline V gene. The CDR3 consists of 14 residues. CDR3 in amino acids: CASRGPPGYNEQFF. CDR3 nucleotides: TGTGCCAGCAGAGGTCCACCTGGCTACAATGAGCAGTTCTTC.

This clonotype showed up just once. The CDR3 reads CASSPGGSQPQYF. The CDR3 coding sequence is TGTGCCAGCAGCCCGGGCGGGAGCCAGCCCCAGTACTTC. This chain links TRBV7-2 with TRBJ2-5; 7 nucleotides line up with TRBD2. With 5 bases clipped from V and 9 bases from J, the junction kept 9 bases outside the gene matches. In germline, CDR1 is SGHTA, CDR2 FQGNSA. This CDR3 has 13 amino acids. Drawing the rest from reference TRBV7-2 and TRBJ2-5, the complete variable domain is GAGVSQSPSNKVTEKGKDVELRCDPISGHTALYWYRQSLGQGLEFLIYFQGNSAPDKSGLPSDRFSAERTGGSVSTLTIQRTQQEDSAVYLCASSPGGSQPQYFGPGTRLLVL.

This clonotype was counted between two and nine times. This rearrangement joins TRBV3-1 to TRBJ2-2; maybe TRBD2 (6 bases). Trimming shortened V by 4 bases and J by 7 bases, and 13 bases separated the two germline ends. Germline CDR1 reads LGHDT; CDR2 reads YNNKEL (reference sequence). The CDR3 has 14 amino acids. This chain's CDR3 is CASSRLEGRGELFF. Written as DNA, the CDR3 is TGTGCCAGCAGCCGTCTGGAGGGCCGCGGGGAGCTGTTTTTT.

This CDR3 is CASSLSGTGTEQYF. CDR3 nucleotide sequence: TGTGCCAGTAGTCTGTCAGGGACAGGAACCGAGCAGTACTTC. The chain recombines TRBV19 with TRBJ2-7; 8 nucleotides agree with TRBD1. Germline assignment: CDR1 LNHDA and CDR2 SQIVND (reference sequence). The V gene end was trimmed by 5 bases and the J gene end by 6 bases; junction bases not matched to a gene: 9. This CDR3 region has 14 residues.

This chain links TRBV4-1 with TRBJ2-5; 7 bases match TRBD1. CDR3 length: 14 amino acids. Trimming took 0 bases from V and 5 from J; bases not matched to a gene: 3. Germline CDR1 is MGHRA and CDR2 is YSYEKL. The CDR3 DNA reads as TGCGCCAGCAGCCAAGATGTACAGGGGGAGACCCAGTACTTC. Protein product: CASSQDVQGETQYF.

This clonotype was seen at least ten times. The V and J genes are TRBV7-2 and TRBJ2-7; the match to TRBD2 covers 8 bases. J was trimmed by 2 bases and V by 5 bases; bases with no gene match: 5. This CDR3 has 14 residues. CDR1 and CDR2 from the germline V gene are SGHTA and FQGNSA. DNA of the CDR3: TGTGCCAGCAGCCGGACTAGCACGGCCTACGAGCAGTACTTC. It is translated as CASSRTSTAYEQYF. Full variable domain (remainder filled in from reference TRBV7-2 and TRBJ2-7): GAGVSQSPSNKVTEKGKDVELRCDPISGHTALYWYRQSLGQGLEFLIYFQGNSAPDKSGLPSDRFSAERTGGSVSTLTIQRTQQEDSAVYLCASSRTSTAYEQYFGPGTRLTVT.

The chain joins TRBV20-1 to TRBJ2-3, with 12 bases that match TRBD2. This CDR3 is built from 14 residues. The ends lost 6 bases at V and 5 bases at J; junction bases unmatched: 6. Looked up from germline, CDR1 is DFQATT and CDR2 is SNEGSKA (reference sequence). The CDR3 nucleotides read TGCAGTGCCCTAGCGGGAGGGACGGAAGATACGCAGTATTTT. It codes for CSALAGGTEDTQYF.

This clonotype was detected many times. The chain carries TRBV7-3 and TRBJ2-2, with 8 positions matching TRBD1. The V gene's germline CDR1 is SGHTA and CDR2 FQGTGA. The V gene end was trimmed by 5 bases and the J gene end by 1 base; junction bases not matched to a gene: 12. This CDR3 has 18 residues. CDR3 region: CASSPSGGRAMNTGELFF. Here the CDR3 DNA reads TGTGCCAGCAGCCCCTCAGGGGGCAGGGCAATGAACACCGGGGAGCTGTTTTTT.

This clonotype was observed many times. The V gene is TRBV6-6, the J gene TRBJ2-7, with no clear D. Between the trimmed V and J ends, which lost 7 bases and 1 base, there was a span of 17 bases. The CDR3 extends over 15 amino acids. Germline V CDR1 and CDR2: MNHNY, SVGAGI (reference sequence). CDR3 DNA sequence: TGTGCCAGCACCTCTACGCGGCGGCTTTCCTACGAGCAGTACTTC. This codes for CASTSTRRLSYEQYF.

Ten or more counts support this clonotype. This chain joins TRBV5-8 and TRBJ1-2; a weak D match, TRBD1 (6 bases). Germline CDR1 and CDR2: SGHTS and YDEGEE. This CDR3 has 13 amino acids. V was pared by 4 bases and J by 4 bases, with 11 bases between. The CDR3: CASSRGQFYGYTF. The CDR3 DNA reads as TGTGCCAGCAGCCGAGGACAGTTCTATGGCTACACCTTC.

The chain combines TRBV7-2 with TRBJ1-2; 9 nucleotides match TRBD1. The V gene end was trimmed by 5 bases and the J gene end by 6 bases; junction bases not matched to a gene: 7. The CDR3 consists of 14 residues. Germline V lookup: CDR1 SGHTA, CDR2 FQGNSA. For the CDR3, the DNA is TGTGCCAGCAGCGGGACCGGGACAGGGAATGGCTACACCTTC. It specifies CASSGTGTGNGYTF.

This clonotype was seen just once. The V call is TRBV6-5, the J call TRBJ2-5, with D possibly being TRBD1 (5 bases). Trimming took off 5 bases at V and 2 bases at J, with 9 bases between the two ends. The CDR3 has 13 amino acids. Looked up from germline, CDR1 is MNHEY and CDR2 is SVGAGI. Here the CDR3 reads CASSNGAQETQYF. Here the CDR3 DNA reads TGTGCCAGCAGTAATGGGGCGCAAGAGACCCAGTACTTC.

This clonotype was detected only a few times. Just one base apart from a much larger clone, this may be a read error. The rearrangement joins TRBV20-1 to TRBJ2-1, with 12 nucleotides matching TRBD1. Germline V gene sequence: CDR1 DFQATT, CDR2 SNEGSKA (reference sequence). The CDR3 consists of 19 residues. The trim removed 1 base at V and 10 bases at J, leaving 20 bases unmatched. The CDR3 reads CSARADRDRGRVLAYEQFF. The CDR3 region has the DNA TGCAGTGCTAGAGCAGACCGGGACAGGGGGCGGGTTTTAGCCTACGAGCAGTTCTTC.

This rearrangement joins TRBV20-1 to TRBJ2-1, with a possible D match to TRBD2 (6 bases). The V gene lost 5 bases and the J gene lost 6 bases, with 14 bases spanning the gap. The CDR3 has 13 amino acids. Looked up from germline, CDR1 is DFQATT and CDR2 is SNEGSKA (reference sequence). CDR3 protein: CSAGRTSVNEQFF. CDR3 coding DNA: TGCAGTGCTGGGAGGACCTCCGTCAATGAGCAGTTCTTC.

This clonotype was seen many times. CDR3 coding DNA: TGTGCCAGCAGGCCGGAGGAGGGGATCGGGGAGCTGTTTTTT. It yields the protein CASRPEEGIGELFF. V and J are TRBV2 and TRBJ2-2; D may be TRBD2 (6 bases). Germline V gene data show CDR1 as SNHLY and CDR2 as FYNNEI. Trimming removed 6 bases from V and 7 bases from J, with 15 bases in between. CDR3 size: 14 residues.

The J gene is TRBJ1-4, the V gene TRBV19, with D uncertain. Germline assignment: CDR1 LNHDA and CDR2 SQIVND (reference sequence). The CDR3 has 12 amino acids. V gave up 0 bases and J gave up 8 bases, with 4 bases separating them. The CDR3 DNA follows: TGTGCCAGTAGTATAGAAACGGAAAAACTGTTTTTT. It yields the protein CASSIETEKLFF.

The chain is built from TRBV27 and TRBJ2-1; TRBD2 matches at 8 bases. Germline V lookup: CDR1 MNHEY, CDR2 SMNVEV (reference sequence). V lost 5 bases and J lost 4; bases outside the gene matches: 7. This CDR3 is built from 15 residues. CDR3 loop: CASSPRLALYNEQFF. The CDR3 coding sequence is TGTGCCAGCAGTCCCCGACTAGCGCTATACAATGAGCAGTTCTTC.

This clonotype was counted many times. V is TRBV5-8 and J is TRBJ1-3; D gene unclear. The germline gives CDR1 SGHTS, CDR2 YDEGEE. Trimming stripped 0 bases from V and 0 bases from J, with 13 bases between. The CDR3 has 17 amino acids. CDR3 sequence: CASSLDGSRNSGNTIYF. In DNA, the CDR3 is TGTGCCAGCAGCTTGGATGGTTCGCGGAACTCTGGAAACACCATATATTTT.

This clonotype showed up just a few times. V and J are TRBV3-1 and TRBJ2-2, with 7 bases lining up with TRBD2. V lost 4 bases, J lost 6 bases, and 11 bases stayed unmatched. This CDR3 region has 16 residues. Germline V lookup: CDR1 LGHDT, CDR2 YNNKEL (reference sequence). CDR3 residues: CASSPLWGGTAGELFF. CDR3 in DNA: TGTGCCAGCAGCCCTCTCTGGGGGGGGACGGCCGGGGAGCTGTTTTTT.